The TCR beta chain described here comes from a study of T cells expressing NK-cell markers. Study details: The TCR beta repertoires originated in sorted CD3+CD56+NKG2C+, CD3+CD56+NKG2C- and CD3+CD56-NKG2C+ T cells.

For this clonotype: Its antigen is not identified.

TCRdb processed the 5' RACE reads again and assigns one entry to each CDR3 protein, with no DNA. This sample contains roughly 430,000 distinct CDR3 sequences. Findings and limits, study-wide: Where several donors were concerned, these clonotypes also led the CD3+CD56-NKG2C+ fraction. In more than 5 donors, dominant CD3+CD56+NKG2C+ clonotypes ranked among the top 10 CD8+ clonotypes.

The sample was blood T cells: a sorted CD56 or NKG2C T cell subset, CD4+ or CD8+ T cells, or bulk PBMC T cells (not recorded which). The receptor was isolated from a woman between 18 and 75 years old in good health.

The CDR3 region is CSARGGSEPQHF. The chain couples TRBV20-1 to TRBJ1-5; checking the TCRdb D call of TRBD1 is not possible without DNA. This CDR3 contains 12 residues. Germline V gene lookup returns CDR1 DFQATT and CDR2 SNEGSKA (reference sequence).